The 7 T cell receptor beta chains presented below share a single source sample, sequenced in a study of identifying expanded T cells in peripheral blood. Libraries were prepared by immunoSEQ multiplex PCR; TCRdb keeps only in-frame clonotypes and omits some of them. The table has about 81,000 clones, 84% seen once; the top ten hold around 20%. Sequencing was carried out using blood. The receptors shown here come from a person between 18 and 75 years old in good health.

This clone has just a few counts. The gene calls are TRBV7-8 and TRBJ1-5; no clear D. Germline CDR1 is SGHVS and CDR2 is FQNEAQ. V shed 5 bases and J shed 1 base, with 9 bases lying between them. CDR3 length equals 14 residues. CDR3 nucleotide sequence: TGTGCCAGCAGCCCCCGACGGAGCAATCAGCCCCAGCATTTT. Residues: CASSPRRSNQPQHF.

The chain recombines TRBV5-1 with TRBJ2-3; D is unclear. With 2 bases removed from V and 3 bases from J, the gap between germline ends came to 13 bases. This CDR3 comprises 15 residues. The V gene's germline CDR1 is SGHRS and CDR2 YFSETQ. Here the CDR3 reads CASSFTGHGTDTQYF. For the CDR3, the DNA is TGCGCCAGCAGCTTTACTGGGCATGGTACAGATACGCAGTATTTT.

This clone has only one observation. The chain is built from TRBV2 and TRBJ2-3; 7 nucleotides line up with TRBD2. Per the germline V gene, CDR1 is SNHLY and CDR2 is FYNNEI. CDR3 length: 14 amino acids. V dropped 6 bases and J dropped 2; count of bases not matched to a gene: 5. CDR3: CASSRDYNTDTQYF. The DNA of the CDR3 is TGTGCCAGCAGCCGGGACTATAACACAGATACGCAGTATTTT.

The chain links TRBV18 to TRBJ2-1, with TRBD2 as a possible D gene (5 bases). V was cut by 1 base and J by 3 bases, with 10 bases left in between. From germline, CDR1 is KGHSH and CDR2 LQKENI. This CDR3 comprises 15 residues. The CDR3 nucleotides read TGTGCCAGCTCACCACGAGCGGAGATCTACAATGAGCAGTTCTTC. Residues: CASSPRAEIYNEQFF.

V usage is TRBV28 and J usage is TRBJ2-3, with D possibly matching TRBD1 (5 bases). Trimming took off 1 base at V and 0 bases at J, with 17 bases between the two ends. The CDR3 contains 18 residues. Germline V gives CDR1 MDHEN, CDR2 SYDVKM. The CDR3 region is CASSLYTGSYSSTDTQYF. DNA of the CDR3: TGTGCCAGCAGTTTATATACAGGTTCCTACTCTAGCACAGATACGCAGTATTTT.

The chain is built from TRBV4-1 and TRBJ1-1; D unresolved. The CDR3 covers 15 residues. V gave up 2 bases and J gave up 5 bases, with 15 bases separating them. CDR1 is MGHRA, CDR2 YSYEKL, per germline. The CDR3 bases are TGCGCCAGCAGCCAACCCATCCCAGGAGGGACTGAAGCTTTCTTT. Protein sequence: CASSQPIPGGTEAFF.

The chain has TRBV14 and TRBJ2-1, with 11 bases lining up with TRBD2. The V and J ends lost 0 bases and 5 bases, in that order; junction bases with no gene match: 12. The CDR3 is 19 residues long. CDR1 SGHDN and CDR2 FVKESK come from the germline V gene. The CDR3 is CASSQDGLAGGFWNNEQFF. The CDR3 nucleotides are TGTGCCAGCAGCCAAGATGGCCTAGCGGGAGGTTTCTGGAACAATGAGCAGTTCTTC.